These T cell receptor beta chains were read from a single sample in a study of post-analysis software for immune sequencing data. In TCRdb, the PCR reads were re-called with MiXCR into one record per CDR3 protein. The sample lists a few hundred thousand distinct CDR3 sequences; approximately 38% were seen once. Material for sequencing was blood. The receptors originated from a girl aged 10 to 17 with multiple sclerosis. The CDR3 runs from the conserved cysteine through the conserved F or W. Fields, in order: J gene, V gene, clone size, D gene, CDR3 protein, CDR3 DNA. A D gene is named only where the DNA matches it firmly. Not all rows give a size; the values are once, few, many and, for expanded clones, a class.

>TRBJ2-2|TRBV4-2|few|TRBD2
CASSQDGGGAGTGELFF
TGTGCCAGCAGCCAAGACGGCGGGGGGGCCGGGACCGGGGAGCTGTTTTTT
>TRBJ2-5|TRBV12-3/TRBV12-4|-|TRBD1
CASSLWITGEQETQYF
TGTGCCAGCAGTCTATGGATCACAGGGGAGCAAGAGACCCAGTACTTC
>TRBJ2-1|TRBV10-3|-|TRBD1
CAITGQPYNEQFF
TGTGCCATAACGGGACAGCCTTACAATGAGCAGTTCTTC
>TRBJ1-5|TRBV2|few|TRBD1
CASSGGHNSNQPQHF
TGTGCCAGCTCAGGGGGCCATAATAGCAATCAGCCCCAGCATTTT
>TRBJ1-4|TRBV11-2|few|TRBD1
CASSQPGQGYEKLFF
TGTGCCAGCAGCCAACCGGGACAGGGATATGAAAAACTGTTTTTT
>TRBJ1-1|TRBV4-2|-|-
CASSKQERNTEAFF
TGTGCCAGCAGTAAACAGGAGCGGAACACTGAAGCTTTCTTT
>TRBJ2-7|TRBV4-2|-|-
CASSQELRTYEQYF
TGTGCCAGCAGCCAAGAGCTAAGGACCTACGAGCAGTACTTC
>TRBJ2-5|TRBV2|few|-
CASSALVRETQYF
TGTGCCAGCAGTGCACTAGTCAGAGAGACCCAGTACTTC
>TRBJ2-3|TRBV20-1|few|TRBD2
CSASGTSGRTDTQYF
TGCAGTGCTAGTGGGACTAGCGGACGCACAGATACGCAGTATTTT
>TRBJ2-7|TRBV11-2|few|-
CASSLSDSYEQYF
TGTGCCAGCAGCTTATCCGACAGTTACGAGCAGTACTTC
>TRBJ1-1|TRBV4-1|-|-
CASSLKILGGSTEAFF
TGCGCCAGCAGCCTCAAGATACTTGGGGGAAGTACTGAAGCTTTCTTT
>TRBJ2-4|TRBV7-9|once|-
CASSLLRDSANIQYF
TGTGCCAGCAGCTTACTACGGGATAGCGCGAACATTCAGTACTTC
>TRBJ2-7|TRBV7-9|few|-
CASSPRQSYEQYF
TGTGCCAGCAGCCCTAGACAGTCTTACGAGCAGTACTTC
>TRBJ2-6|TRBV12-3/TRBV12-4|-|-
CASSFGVSGANVLTF
TGTGCCAGCAGTTTTGGGGTTTCTGGGGCCAACGTCCTGACTTTC
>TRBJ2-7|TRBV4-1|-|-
CASSQDGAYEQYF
TGCGCCAGCAGCCAAGACGGGGCTTACGAGCAGTACTTC
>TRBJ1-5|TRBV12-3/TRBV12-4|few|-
CASSSQTFSNQPQHF
TGTGCCAGCAGTTCCCAGACCTTTAGCAATCAGCCCCAGCATTTT
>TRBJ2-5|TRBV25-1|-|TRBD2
CASRELGGQETQYF
TGTGCCAGCAGGGAATTGGGGGGGCAAGAGACCCAGTACTTC
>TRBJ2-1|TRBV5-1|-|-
CASSPDIGSYNEQFF
TGCGCCAGCAGCCCGGACATCGGGTCCTACAATGAGCAGTTCTTC
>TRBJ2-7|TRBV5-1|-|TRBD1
CASSLASTGGYYEQYF
TGCGCCAGCAGCTTGGCGTCGACAGGGGGCTACTACGAGCAGTACTTC
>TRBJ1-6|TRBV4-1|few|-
CASSLSSSYNSPLHF
TGCGCCAGCAGCTTATCCAGCTCCTATAATTCACCCCTCCACTTT
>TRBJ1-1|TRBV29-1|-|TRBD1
CSVRDRNTEAFF
TGCAGCGTCCGGGACAGGAATACTGAAGCTTTCTTT
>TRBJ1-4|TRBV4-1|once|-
CASSRYTAGLNEKLFF
TGCGCCAGCAGCCGATATACGGCAGGCCTAAATGAAAAACTGTTTTTT
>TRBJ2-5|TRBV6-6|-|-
CASTLLMGGRETQYF
TGTGCCAGCACCTTACTGATGGGGGGGCGGGAGACCCAGTACTTC
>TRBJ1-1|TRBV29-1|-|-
CSVFDGNTEAFF
TGCAGCGTATTTGACGGAAACACTGAAGCTTTCTTT
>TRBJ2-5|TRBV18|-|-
CASSPTDETQYF
TGTGCCAGCTCACCAACAGACGAGACCCAGTACTTC
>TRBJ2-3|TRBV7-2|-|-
CASSLERYF
TGTGCCAGCAGCTTGGAGCGGTATTTT
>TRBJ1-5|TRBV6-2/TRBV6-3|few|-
CASSYGGQPQHF
TGTGCCAGCAGTTATGGGGGTCAGCCCCAGCATTTT
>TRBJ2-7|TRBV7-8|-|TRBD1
CASSFGQGNSYEQYF
TGTGCCAGCAGCTTCGGACAGGGTAATTCCTACGAGCAGTACTTC
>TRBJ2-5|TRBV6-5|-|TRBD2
CASSSPAGGETQYF
TGTGCCAGCAGTTCCCCGGCCGGGGGGGAGACCCAGTACTTC
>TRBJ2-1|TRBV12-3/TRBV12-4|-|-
CASSGGGLHYNEQFF
TGTGCCAGCAGTGGAGGGGGACTGCATTACAATGAGCAGTTCTTC
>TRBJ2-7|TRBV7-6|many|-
CASSSQGGPWSYEQYF
TGTGCCAGCAGCTCCCAGGGGGGACCTTGGTCCTACGAGCAGTACTTC
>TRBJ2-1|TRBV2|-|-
CASSEYRNNEQFF
TGTGCCAGCAGTGAATACAGGAACAATGAGCAGTTCTTC
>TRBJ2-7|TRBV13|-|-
CASSSGLHSYEQYF
TGTGCCAGCAGCTCCGGACTCCACTCCTACGAGCAGTACTTC
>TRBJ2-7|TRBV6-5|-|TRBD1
CASSYEETGSYEQYF
TGTGCCAGCAGTTACGAGGAGACAGGGTCCTACGAGCAGTACTTC
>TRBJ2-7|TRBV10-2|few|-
CASSEPGLARSYEQYF
TGCGCCAGCAGTGAGCCCGGGCTAGCGAGATCCTACGAGCAGTACTTC